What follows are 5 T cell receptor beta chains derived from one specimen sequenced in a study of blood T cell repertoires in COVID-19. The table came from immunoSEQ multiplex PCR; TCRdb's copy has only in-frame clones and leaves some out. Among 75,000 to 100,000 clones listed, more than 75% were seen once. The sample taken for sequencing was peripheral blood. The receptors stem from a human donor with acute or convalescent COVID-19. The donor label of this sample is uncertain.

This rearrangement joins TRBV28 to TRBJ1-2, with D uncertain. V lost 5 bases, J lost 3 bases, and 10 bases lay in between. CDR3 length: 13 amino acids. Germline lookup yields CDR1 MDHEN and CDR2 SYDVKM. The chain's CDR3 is CASSLQRDYGYTF. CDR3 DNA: TGTGCCAGCAGTCTCCAACGGGACTATGGCTACACCTTC.

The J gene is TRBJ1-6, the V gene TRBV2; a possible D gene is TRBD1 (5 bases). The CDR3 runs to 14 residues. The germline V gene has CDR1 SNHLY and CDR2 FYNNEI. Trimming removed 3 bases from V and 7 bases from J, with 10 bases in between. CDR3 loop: CASSDRVANSPLHF. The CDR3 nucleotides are TGTGCCAGCAGTGACAGGGTCGCAAATTCACCCCTCCACTTT.

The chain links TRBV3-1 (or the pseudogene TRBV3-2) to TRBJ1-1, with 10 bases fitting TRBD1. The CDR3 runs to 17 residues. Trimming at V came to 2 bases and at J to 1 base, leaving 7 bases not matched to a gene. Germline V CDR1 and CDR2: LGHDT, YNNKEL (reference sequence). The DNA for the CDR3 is TGTGCCAGCAGCCAATTCGACAGGGGGCGCGAGAACACTGAAGCTTTCTTT. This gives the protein CASSQFDRGRENTEAFF.

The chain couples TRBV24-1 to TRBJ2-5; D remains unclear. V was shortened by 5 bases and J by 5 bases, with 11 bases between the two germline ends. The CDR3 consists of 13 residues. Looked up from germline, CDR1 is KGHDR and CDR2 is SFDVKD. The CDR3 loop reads CATSGHIRETQYF. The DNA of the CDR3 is TGTGCCACCAGTGGACACATAAGGGAGACCCAGTACTTC.

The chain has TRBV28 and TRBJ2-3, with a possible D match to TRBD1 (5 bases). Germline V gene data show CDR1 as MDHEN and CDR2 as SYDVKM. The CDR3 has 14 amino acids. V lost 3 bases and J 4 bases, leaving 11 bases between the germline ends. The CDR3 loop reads CASSFQGLPDTQYF. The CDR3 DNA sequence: TGTGCCAGCAGTTTTCAGGGTTTGCCAGATACGCAGTATTTT.